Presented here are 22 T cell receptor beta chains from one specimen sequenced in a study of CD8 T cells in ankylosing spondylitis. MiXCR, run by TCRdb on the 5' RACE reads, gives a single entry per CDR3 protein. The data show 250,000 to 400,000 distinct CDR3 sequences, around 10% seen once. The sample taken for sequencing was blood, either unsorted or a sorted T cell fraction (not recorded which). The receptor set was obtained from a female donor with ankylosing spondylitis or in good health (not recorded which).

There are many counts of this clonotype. The CDR3 loop reads CASSLAGRGEAFF. DNA for the CDR3: TGTGCCAGCAGCTTAGCAGGGAGGGGTGAAGCTTTCTTT. The chain carries TRBV7-9 and TRBJ1-1; maybe TRBD1 (5 bases). Germline CDR1 is SEHNR and CDR2 is FQNEAQ (reference sequence). Between the trimmed V and J ends, which lost 0 bases and 7 bases, there was a span of 9 bases. The CDR3 length is 13 residues. Full variable domain (remainder filled in from reference TRBV7-9 and TRBJ1-1): DTGVSQNPRHKITKRGQNVTFRCDPISEHNRLYWYRQTLGQGPEFLTYFQNEAQLEKSRLLSDRFSAERPKGSFSTLEIQRTEQGDSAMYLCASSLAGRGEAFFGQGTRLTVV.

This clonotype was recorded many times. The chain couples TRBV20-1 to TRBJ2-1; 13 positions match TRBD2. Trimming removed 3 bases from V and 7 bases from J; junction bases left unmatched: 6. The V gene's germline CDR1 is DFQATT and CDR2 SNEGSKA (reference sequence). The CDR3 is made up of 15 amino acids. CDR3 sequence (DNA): TGCAGTGCTAGTAGCGGGACTAGCGGGGTTAATGAGCAGTTCTTC. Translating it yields CSASSGTSGVNEQFF.

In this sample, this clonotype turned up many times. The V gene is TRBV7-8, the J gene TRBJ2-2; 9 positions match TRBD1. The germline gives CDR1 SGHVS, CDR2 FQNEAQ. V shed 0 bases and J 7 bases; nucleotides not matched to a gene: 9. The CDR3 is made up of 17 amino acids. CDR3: CASSLASTGTGFGELFF. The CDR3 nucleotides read TGTGCCAGCAGCTTAGCGAGCACAGGGACAGGGTTCGGGGAGCTGTTTTTT. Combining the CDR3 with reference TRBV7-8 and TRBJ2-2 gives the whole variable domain GAGVSQSPRYKVAKRGQDVALRCDPISGHVSLFWYQQALGQGPEFLTYFQNEAQLDKSGLPSDRFFAERPEGSVSTLKIQRTQQEDSAVYLCASSLASTGTGFGELFFGEGSRLTVL.

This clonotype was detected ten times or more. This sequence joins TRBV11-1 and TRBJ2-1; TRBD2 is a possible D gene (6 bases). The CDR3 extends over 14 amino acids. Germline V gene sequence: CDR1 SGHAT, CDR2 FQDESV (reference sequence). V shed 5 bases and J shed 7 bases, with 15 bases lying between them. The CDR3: CASSPRDFSNEQFF. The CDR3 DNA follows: TGTGCCAGCAGCCCGCGGGACTTTTCGAATGAGCAGTTCTTC.

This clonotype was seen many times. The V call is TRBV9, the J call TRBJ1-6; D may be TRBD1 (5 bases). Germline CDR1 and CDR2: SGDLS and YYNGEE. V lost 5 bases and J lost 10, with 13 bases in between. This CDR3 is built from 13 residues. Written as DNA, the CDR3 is TGTGCCAGCAGTTCAGGGTTCGGATCACCCCTCCACTTT. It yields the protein CASSSGFGSPLHF.

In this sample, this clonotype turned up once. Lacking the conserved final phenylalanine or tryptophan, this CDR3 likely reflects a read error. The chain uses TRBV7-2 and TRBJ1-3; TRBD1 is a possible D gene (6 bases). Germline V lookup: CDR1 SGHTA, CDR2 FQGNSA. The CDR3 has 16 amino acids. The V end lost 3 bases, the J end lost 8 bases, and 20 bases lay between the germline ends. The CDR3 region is CASSFSLGGNRDTIYS. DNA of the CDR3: TGTGCCAGCAGCTTTTCCCTTGGGGGGAACAGGGACACCATATATTCT.

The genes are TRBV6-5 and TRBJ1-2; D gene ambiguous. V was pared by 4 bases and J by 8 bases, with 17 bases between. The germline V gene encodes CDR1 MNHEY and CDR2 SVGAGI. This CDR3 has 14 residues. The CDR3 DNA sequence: TGTGCCAGCAGTTCCTCCGGGAGCGCCGCGGGCTACACCTTC. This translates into CASSSSGSAAGYTF.

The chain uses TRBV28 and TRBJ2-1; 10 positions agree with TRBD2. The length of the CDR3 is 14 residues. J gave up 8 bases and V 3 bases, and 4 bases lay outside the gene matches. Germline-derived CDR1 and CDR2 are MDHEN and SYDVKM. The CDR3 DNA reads TGTGCCAGCAGTTTGACTAGCGGGTTCCATGAGCAGTTCTTC. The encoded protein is CASSLTSGFHEQFF. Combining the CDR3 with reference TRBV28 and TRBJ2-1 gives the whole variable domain DVKVTQSSRYLVKRTGEKVFLECVQDMDHENMFWYRQDPGLGLRLIYFSYDVKMKEKGDIPEGYSVSREKKERFSLILESASTNQTSMYLCASSLTSGFHEQFFGPGTRLTVL.

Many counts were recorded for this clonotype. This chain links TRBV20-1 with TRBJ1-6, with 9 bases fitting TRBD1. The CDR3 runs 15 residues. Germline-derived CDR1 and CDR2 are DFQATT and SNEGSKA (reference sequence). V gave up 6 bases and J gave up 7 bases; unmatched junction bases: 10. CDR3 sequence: CSALKGTGRNSPLHF. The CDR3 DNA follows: TGCAGTGCCCTCAAGGGGACAGGGCGGAATTCACCCCTCCACTTT.

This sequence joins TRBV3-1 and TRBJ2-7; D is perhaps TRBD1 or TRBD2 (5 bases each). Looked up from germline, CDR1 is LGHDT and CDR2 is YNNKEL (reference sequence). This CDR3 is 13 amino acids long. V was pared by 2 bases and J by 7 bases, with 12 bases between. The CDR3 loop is CASSQRGPREQYF. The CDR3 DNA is TGTGCCAGCAGCCAACGGGGACCGCGGGAGCAGTACTTC.

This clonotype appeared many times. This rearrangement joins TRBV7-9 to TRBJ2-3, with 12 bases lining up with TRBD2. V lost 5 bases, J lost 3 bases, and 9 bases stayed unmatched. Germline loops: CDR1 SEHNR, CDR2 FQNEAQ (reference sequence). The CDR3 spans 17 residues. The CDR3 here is CASSLPSGTSGTDTQYF. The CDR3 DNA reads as TGTGCCAGCAGCCTGCCCTCCGGGACTAGCGGGACAGATACGCAGTATTTT.

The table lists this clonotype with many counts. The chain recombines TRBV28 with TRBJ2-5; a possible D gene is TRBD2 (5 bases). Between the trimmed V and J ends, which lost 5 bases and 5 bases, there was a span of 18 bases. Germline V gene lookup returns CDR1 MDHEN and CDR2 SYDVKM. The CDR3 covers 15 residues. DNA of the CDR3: TGTGCCAGCAGTCCAACCAAGAGGGCGCGGGAGACCCAGTACTTC. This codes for CASSPTKRARETQYF.

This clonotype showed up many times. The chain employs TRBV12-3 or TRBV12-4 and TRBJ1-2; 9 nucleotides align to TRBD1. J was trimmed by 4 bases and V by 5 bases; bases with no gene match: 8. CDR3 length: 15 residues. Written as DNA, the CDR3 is TGTGCCAGCAGTAGAACAGGGGGCAGAATCTATGGCTACACCTTC. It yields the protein CASSRTGGRIYGYTF.

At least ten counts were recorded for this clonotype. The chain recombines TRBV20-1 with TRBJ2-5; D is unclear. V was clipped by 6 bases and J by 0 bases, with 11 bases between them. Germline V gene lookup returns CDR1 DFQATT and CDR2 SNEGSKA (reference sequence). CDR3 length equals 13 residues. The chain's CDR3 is CSAEDSYQETQYF. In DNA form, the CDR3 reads TGCAGTGCGGAAGACTCGTACCAAGAGACCCAGTACTTC.

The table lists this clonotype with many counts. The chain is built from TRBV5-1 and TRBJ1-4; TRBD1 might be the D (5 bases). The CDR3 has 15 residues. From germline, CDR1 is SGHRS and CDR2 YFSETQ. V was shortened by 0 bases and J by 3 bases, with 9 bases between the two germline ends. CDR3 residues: CASSLGAGSNEKLFF. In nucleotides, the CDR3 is TGCGCCAGCAGCTTGGGTGCAGGGTCTAATGAAAAACTGTTTTTT.

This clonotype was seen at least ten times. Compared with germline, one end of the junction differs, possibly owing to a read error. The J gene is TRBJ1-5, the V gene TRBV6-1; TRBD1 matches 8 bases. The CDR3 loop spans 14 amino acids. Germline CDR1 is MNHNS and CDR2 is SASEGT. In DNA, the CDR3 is TGTGCCAGTAGTGGACAGGGCCGGGATCAGCCCCAGCATTTT. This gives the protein CASSGQGRDQPQHF.

The CDR3 bases are TGTGCCAGCTTGATACGACGGGGAGAGACCCAGTACTTC. Its protein is CASLIRRGETQYF. This chain uses TRBV18 with TRBJ2-5, with D perhaps TRBD2 (5 bases). Germline V gives CDR1 KGHSH, CDR2 LQKENI. The length of the CDR3 is 13 residues. V lost 7 bases to trimming and J lost 4 bases, with 13 bases between them.

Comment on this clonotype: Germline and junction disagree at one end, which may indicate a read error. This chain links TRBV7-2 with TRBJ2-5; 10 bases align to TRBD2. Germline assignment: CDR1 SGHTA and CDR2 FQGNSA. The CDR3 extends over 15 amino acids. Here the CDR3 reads CASSLAGDLAETQYF. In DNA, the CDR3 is TGTGCCAGCAGCCTAGCGGGAGATTTGGCCGAGACCCAGTACTTC.

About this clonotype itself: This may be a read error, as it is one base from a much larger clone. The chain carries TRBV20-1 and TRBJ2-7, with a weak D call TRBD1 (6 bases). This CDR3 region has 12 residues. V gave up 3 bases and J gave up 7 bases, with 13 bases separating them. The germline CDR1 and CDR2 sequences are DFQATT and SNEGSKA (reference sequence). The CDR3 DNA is TGCAGTGCTAGGGAACAGGGCAGAGAGCAGTACTTC. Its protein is CSAREQGREQYF.

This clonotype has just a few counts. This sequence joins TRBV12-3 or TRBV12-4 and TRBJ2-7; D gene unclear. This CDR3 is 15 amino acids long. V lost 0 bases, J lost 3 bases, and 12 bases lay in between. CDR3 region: CASSLAIGVFYEQYF. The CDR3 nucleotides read TGTGCCAGCAGTTTAGCGATAGGCGTATTCTACGAGCAGTACTTC.

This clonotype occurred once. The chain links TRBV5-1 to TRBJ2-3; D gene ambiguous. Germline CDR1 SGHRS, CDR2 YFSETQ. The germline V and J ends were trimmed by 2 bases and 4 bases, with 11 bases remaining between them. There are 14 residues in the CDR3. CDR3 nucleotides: TGCGCCAGCAGCTTCGCCCTCGGCCCAGATACGCAGTATTTT. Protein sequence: CASSFALGPDTQYF. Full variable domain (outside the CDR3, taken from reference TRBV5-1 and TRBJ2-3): KAGVTQTPRYLIKTRGQQVTLSCSPISGHRSVSWYQQTPGQGLQFLFEYFSETQRNKGNFPGRFSGRQFSNSRSEMNVSTLELGDSALYLCASSFALGPDTQYFGPGTRLTVL.

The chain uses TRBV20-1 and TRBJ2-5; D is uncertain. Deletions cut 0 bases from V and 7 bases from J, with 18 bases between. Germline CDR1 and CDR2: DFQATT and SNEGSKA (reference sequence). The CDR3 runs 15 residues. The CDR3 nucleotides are TGCAGTGCTAGAGAATCTGGAAAGCAAAAAGGGACCCAGTACTTC. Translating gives CSARESGKQKGTQYF.